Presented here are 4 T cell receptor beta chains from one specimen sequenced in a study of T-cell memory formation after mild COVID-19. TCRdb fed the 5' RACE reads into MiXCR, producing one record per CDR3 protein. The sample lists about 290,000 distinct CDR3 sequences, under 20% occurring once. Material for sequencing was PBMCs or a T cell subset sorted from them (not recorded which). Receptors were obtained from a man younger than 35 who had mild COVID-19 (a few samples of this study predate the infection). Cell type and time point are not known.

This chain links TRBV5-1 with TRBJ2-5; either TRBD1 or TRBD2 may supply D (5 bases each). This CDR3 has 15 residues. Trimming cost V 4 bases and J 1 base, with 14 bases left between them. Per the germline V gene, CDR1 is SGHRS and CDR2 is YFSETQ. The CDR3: CASSVGAALQETQYF. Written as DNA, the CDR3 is TGCGCCAGCAGCGTCGGGGCAGCCCTCCAAGAGACCCAGTACTTC.

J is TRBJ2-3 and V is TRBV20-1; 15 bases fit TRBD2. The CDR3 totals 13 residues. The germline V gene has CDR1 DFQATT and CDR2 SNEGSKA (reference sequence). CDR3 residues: CRGTSGGIDTQYF. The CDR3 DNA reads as TGCAGAGGGACTAGCGGGGGGATAGATACGCAGTATTTT.

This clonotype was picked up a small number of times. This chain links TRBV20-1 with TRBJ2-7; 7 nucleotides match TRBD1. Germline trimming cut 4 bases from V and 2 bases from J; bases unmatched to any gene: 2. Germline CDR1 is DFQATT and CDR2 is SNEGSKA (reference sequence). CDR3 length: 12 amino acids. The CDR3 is CSATGTAYEQYF. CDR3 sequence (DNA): TGCAGTGCTACCGGGACAGCCTACGAGCAGTACTTC.

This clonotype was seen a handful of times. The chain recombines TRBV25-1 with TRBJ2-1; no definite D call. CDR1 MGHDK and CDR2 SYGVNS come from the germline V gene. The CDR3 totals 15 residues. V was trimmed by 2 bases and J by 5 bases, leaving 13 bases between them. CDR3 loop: CASSEGYPKDNEQFF. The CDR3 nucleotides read TGTGCCAGCAGTGAAGGTTATCCAAAGGACAATGAGCAGTTCTTC.